These T cell receptor beta chains were read from a single sample in a study of cytomegalovirus exposure and HLA in healthy donors. The data were produced by immunoSEQ multiplex PCR, yet TCRdb's version contains in-frame clones alone and is incomplete. The sample includes 35,000 to 50,000 clones, 68% of them seen just once. The sequencing sample was made of PBMCs. The receptors originated from a middle-aged man in good health and CMV-seronegative. The CDR3 runs from the conserved cysteine through the conserved F or W. The D gene is left open where the match is weak. Clone size appears in some rows only: once, few, many, or a class for an expanded clone.

TRBD1,TRBJ1-2,TRBV6-1,-,TGTGCCACTAAAGAACAGGGGCGTAACTATGGCTACACCTTC,CATKEQGRNYGYTF
-,TRBJ2-1,TRBV5-6,-,TGTGCCAGCAGCTTGGTAGATGAGCAGTTCTTC,CASSLVDEQFF
-,TRBJ1-5,TRBV5-8,-,TGTGCCAGCAGCTTGAGGACAGTCTATAGCAATCAGCCCCAGCATTTT,CASSLRTVYSNQPQHF
TRBD1,TRBJ2-7,TRBV7-9,-,TGTGCCAGCAGCCGCACCGACAGGGTTCCTCCCTACGAGCAGTACTTC,CASSRTDRVPPYEQYF
-,TRBJ1-1,TRBV20-1,-,TGCAGTGTAAGCGGGTACACTGAAGCTTTCTTT,CSVSGYTEAFF
TRBD1,TRBJ2-1,TRBV7-8,-,TGTGCCAGCAGCGACGGGACAGTTACCTTCAATGAGCAGTTCTTC,CASSDGTVTFNEQFF
-,TRBJ2-7,TRBV6-1,few,TGTGCCAGCAGACCCCAGGACAGCTCCTACGAGCAGTACTTC,CASRPQDSSYEQYF
-,TRBJ1-2,TRBV6-6,-,TGTGCCAGCACCGACTACCAGAGGGGGGGAGATTATGGCTACACCTTC,CASTDYQRGGDYGYTF
-,TRBJ2-7,TRBV10-3,-,TGTGCCATCAGTGTTTCTGGGCAGGCCTACGAGCAGTACTTC,CAISVSGQAYEQYF
-,TRBJ1-2,TRBV27,-,TGTGCCAGCAGTCGTACAGTTAACTATGGCTACACCTTC,CASSRTVNYGYTF
-,TRBJ2-7,TRBV29-1,-,TGCAGCGTACACACAGGCGAGGCGGCGCAGTACTTC,CSVHTGEAAQYF
TRBD1,TRBJ1-2,TRBV18,once,TGTGCCAGCTCACCACCAGTGACAGGGAAGATTTGGTATGGCTACACCTTC,CASSPPVTGKIWYGYTF
-,TRBJ1-1,TRBV5-8,-,TGTGCCAGCAGCTTGGTACCCCGGACTGAAGCTTTCTTT,CASSLVPRTEAFF
TRBD2,TRBJ2-7,TRBV18,-,TGTGCCAGCTCACCACCTCTAGCGGGGGGACACGAGCAGTACTTC,CASSPPLAGGHEQYF
TRBD2,TRBJ2-3,TRBV11-2,once,TGTGCCAGCGGCGGGGCACGAGCGGGGGGGCAGTATTTT,CASGGARAGGQYF
-,TRBJ2-4,TRBV6-1,-,TGTGCCAGCAGTGACGGTAAAAACATTCAGTACTTC,CASSDGKNIQYF
-,TRBJ1-6,TRBV30,-,TGTGCCTGGAGTGGGGAGGAGTATTCACCCCTCCACTTT,CAWSGEEYSPLHF
TRBD1,TRBJ2-7,TRBV11-2,-,TGTGCCAGCAGCTCGAGACAGGGGACCCTCGGCGAGCAGTACTTC,CASSSRQGTLGEQYF
-,TRBJ1-4,TRBV30,once,TGTGCCTGGAGCTTCCAGGGCGCAACTAATGAAAAACTGTTTTTT,CAWSFQGATNEKLFF
-,TRBJ2-1,TRBV15,few,TGTGCCACCAGCAGGGGGACTTTTACTGAGCAGTTCTTC,CATSRGTFTEQFF